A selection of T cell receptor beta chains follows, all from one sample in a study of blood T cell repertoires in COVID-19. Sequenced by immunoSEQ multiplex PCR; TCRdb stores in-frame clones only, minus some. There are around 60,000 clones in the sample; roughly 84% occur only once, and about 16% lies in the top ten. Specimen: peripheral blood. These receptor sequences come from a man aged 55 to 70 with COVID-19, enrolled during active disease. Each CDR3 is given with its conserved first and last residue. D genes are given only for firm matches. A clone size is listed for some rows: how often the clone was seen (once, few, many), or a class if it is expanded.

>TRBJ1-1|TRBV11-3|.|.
CASSSEGRTFF
TGTGCCAGCAGCTCGGAGGGACGTACTTTCTTT
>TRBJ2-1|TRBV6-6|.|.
CASSYRNAEFF
TGTGCCAGCAGTTACCGTAACGCGGAGTTCTTC
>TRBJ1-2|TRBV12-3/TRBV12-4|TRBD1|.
CASSYRGGYGYTF
TGTGCCAGCAGTTACAGGGGTGGGTATGGCTACACCTTC
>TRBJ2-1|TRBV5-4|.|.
CASSLHSTNNEQFF
TGTGCCAGCAGCTTACACTCGACTAACAATGAGCAGTTCTTC
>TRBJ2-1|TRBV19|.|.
CASSIDSQRPYNEQFF
TGTGCCAGTAGTATAGACTCCCAGCGGCCCTACAATGAGCAGTTCTTC
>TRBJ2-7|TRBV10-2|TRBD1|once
CASSEGTGASYEQYF
TGCGCCAGCAGTGAAGGGACAGGGGCCTCCTACGAGCAGTACTTC
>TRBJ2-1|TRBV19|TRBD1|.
CASSTQGARANEQFF
TGTGCCAGCAGCACCCAGGGGGCGCGGGCCAATGAGCAGTTCTTC
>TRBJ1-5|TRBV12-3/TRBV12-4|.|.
CASTPRVNQPQHF
TGTGCCAGCACCCCCCGAGTAAATCAGCCCCAGCATTTT
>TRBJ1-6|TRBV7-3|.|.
CASSLTPGQNNSPLHF
TGTGCCAGCAGCCTTACACCGGGACAAAACAATTCACCCCTCCACTTT
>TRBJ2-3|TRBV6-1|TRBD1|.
CASSDPGTGLHTDTQYF
TGTGCCAGCAGTGACCCCGGGACAGGACTACACACAGATACGCAGTATTTT
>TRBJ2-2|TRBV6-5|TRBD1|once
CASSIRDRVHGELFF
TGTGCCAGCAGTATCCGAGACAGGGTACACGGGGAGCTGTTTTTT
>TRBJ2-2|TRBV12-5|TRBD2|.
CASNSGSNTGELFF
TGTGCTAGCAATAGCGGGTCTAACACCGGGGAGCTGTTTTTT
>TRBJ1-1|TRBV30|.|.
CAWSATGNTEAFF
TGTGCCTGGAGTGCAACAGGTAACACTGAAGCTTTCTTT
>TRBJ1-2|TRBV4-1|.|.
CASSQGFQGGSGYTF
TGCGCCAGCAGCCAGGGTTTCCAGGGCGGCTCTGGCTACACCTTC
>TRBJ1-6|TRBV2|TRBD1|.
CASRRDRGHNSPLHF
TGTGCCAGCAGGCGAGACAGGGGGCATAATTCACCCCTCCACTTT
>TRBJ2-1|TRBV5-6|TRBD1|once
CASSWDRGPYNEQFF
TGTGCCAGCAGCTGGGACAGGGGACCCTACAATGAGCAGTTCTTC
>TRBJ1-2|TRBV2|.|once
CASSEAPYGYTF
TGTGCCAGCAGTGAGGCCCCCTATGGCTACACCTTC
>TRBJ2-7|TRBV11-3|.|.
CASSAGEGDYYEQYF
TGTGCCAGCAGCGCCGGAGAGGGGGACTACTACGAGCAGTACTTC
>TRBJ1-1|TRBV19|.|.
CASSEGGAGTEAFF
TGTGCCAGTAGTGAGGGGGGGGCTGGCACTGAAGCTTTCTTT
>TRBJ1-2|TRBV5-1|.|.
CASSLDIQYGYTF
TGCGCCAGCAGCTTGGACATCCAATATGGCTACACCTTC
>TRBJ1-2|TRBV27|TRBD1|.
CASSLFGQGAVNNYGYTF
TGTGCCAGCAGTTTATTCGGACAGGGGGCCGTGAATAACTATGGCTACACCTTC
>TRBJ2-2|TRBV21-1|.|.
CASSKSPGTITGELFF
TGTGCCAGCAGCAAAAGTCCCGGGACAATTACCGGGGAGCTGTTTTTT
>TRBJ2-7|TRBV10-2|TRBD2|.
CASSDLAATYEQYF
TGCGCCAGCAGTGACCTAGCGGCTACCTACGAGCAGTACTTC
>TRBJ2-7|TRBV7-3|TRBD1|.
CASSEGQGLEQYF
TGTGCCAGCAGTGAAGGACAGGGCCTCGAGCAGTACTTC
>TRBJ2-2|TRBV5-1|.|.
CASSLVAGVNTGELFF
TGCGCCAGCAGCTTGGTTGCGGGCGTCAACACCGGGGAGCTGTTTTTT
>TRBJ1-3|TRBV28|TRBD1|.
CASSSQGSGNTIYF
TGTGCCAGCAGTTCACAGGGGTCCGGAAACACCATATATTTT
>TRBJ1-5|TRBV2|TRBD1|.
CASRRRTGEGNQPQHF
TGTGCCAGCCGACGGCGGACAGGGGAAGGGAATCAGCCCCAGCATTTT
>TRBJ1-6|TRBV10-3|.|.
CAISPREVNSPLHF
TGTGCCATCAGCCCCAGGGAGGTTAATTCACCCCTCCACTTT
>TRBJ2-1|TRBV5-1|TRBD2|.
CASSSWSGGRNDEQFF
TGCGCCAGCAGCTCATGGTCGGGCGGGAGGAACGATGAGCAGTTCTTC
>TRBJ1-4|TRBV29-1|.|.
CSGRWSGKEKLFF
TGCAGCGGTCGGTGGTCGGGTAAGGAAAAACTGTTTTTT
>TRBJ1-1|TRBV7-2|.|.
CASSQYGNTEAFF
TGTGCCAGCAGCCAATACGGGAACACTGAAGCTTTCTTT
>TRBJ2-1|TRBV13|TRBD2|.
CASSPNNPAGVSYNEQFF
TGTGCCAGCAGCCCAAATAACCCCGCGGGGGTATCCTACAATGAGCAGTTCTTC
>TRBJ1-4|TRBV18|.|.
CASSPPGQVNEKLFF
TGTGCCAGCTCACCACCTGGCCAGGTTAATGAAAAACTGTTTTTT
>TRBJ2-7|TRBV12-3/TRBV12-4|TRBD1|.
CASRLTGAYEQYF
TGTGCCAGCAGATTAACAGGGGCCTACGAGCAGTACTTC
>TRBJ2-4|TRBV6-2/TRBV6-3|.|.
CASSYPRLPWRAKNIQYF
TGTGCCAGCAGTTACCCCCGACTACCCTGGAGGGCCAAAAACATTCAGTACTTC
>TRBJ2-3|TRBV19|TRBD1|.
CASRETGVSVDTQYF
TGTGCCAGTAGAGAAACAGGGGTGAGCGTAGATACGCAGTATTTT
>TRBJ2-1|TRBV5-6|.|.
CASSSSQAEQFF
TGTGCCAGCAGCTCTTCCCAAGCGGAGCAGTTCTTC
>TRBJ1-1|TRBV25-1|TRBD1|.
CASSVTGGLGNTEAFF
TGTGCCAGCAGTGTAACAGGGGGCTTGGGAAACACTGAAGCTTTCTTT
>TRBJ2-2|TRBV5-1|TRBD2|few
CASSRLSGRLNTGELFF
TGCGCCAGCAGCCGACTTAGCGGGAGACTTAACACCGGGGAGCTGTTTTTT
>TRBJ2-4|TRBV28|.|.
CASTKGLAKNIQYF
TGTGCCAGCACCAAGGGGTTAGCCAAAAACATTCAGTACTTC
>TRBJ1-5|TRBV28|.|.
CATLSGDGVQPQHF
TGTGCCACTCTTTCAGGGGACGGGGTTCAGCCCCAGCATTTT
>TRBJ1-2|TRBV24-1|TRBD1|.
CATSDDREVGYGYTF
TGTGCCACCAGTGACGACAGGGAGGTTGGCTATGGCTACACCTTC
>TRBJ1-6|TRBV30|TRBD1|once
CAWSLGQMSSYNSPLHF
TGTGCCTGGAGCTTGGGACAGATGAGCTCCTATAATTCACCCCTCCACTTT
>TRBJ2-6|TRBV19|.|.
CASSTDSGANVLTF
TGTGCCAGTAGTACGGACTCCGGGGCCAACGTCCTGACTTTC
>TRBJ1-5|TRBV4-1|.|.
CASSQDGGVTQPQHF
TGCGCCAGCAGCCAAGATGGGGGGGTTACTCAGCCCCAGCATTTT
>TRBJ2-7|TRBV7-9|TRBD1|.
CASSLAGDRDPYEQYF
TGTGCCAGCAGCTTAGCGGGAGACAGGGACCCCTACGAGCAGTACTTC
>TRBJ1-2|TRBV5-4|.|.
CASNKGGGSGGYTF
TGTGCCAGCAACAAAGGTGGAGGGTCGGGAGGCTACACCTTC
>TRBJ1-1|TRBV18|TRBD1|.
CASSELTGGSRTEAFF
TGTGCCAGCTCAGAACTTACAGGGGGCTCTAGGACTGAAGCTTTCTTT
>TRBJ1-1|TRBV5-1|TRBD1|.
CASSLEDRAAGAFF
TGCGCCAGCAGCTTGGAGGACAGGGCCGCGGGAGCTTTCTTT